Below, 10 T cell receptor beta chains from the same sample are listed, as sequenced in a study of T-cell reconstitution after alpha-beta-depleted transplantation in children. Unique molecular identifiers tagged the TCRbeta library. TCRdb called the PCR reads again in MiXCR, with one record for every CDR3 protein. The data show about a million distinct CDR3 sequences, about 29% seen once. The specimen was PBMCs, mostly from graft donor cells, collected 360 days after TCRalphabeta/CD19-depleted stem cell transplant. Receptors were obtained from a boy younger than two who had a stem cell transplant for SCID, so the T cells may come from the graft donor.

This clonotype has at least ten counts. The chain combines TRBV5-1 with TRBJ2-5; 11 bases line up with TRBD1. The trim removed 4 bases at V and 4 bases at J, leaving 9 bases unmatched. Germline lookup yields CDR1 SGHRS and CDR2 YFSETQ. The CDR3 is 16 residues long. The CDR3 is CASSPRTGGNGETQYF. CDR3 bases: TGCGCCAGCAGCCCCCGGACAGGGGGCAATGGAGAGACCCAGTACTTC.

The chain joins TRBV20-1 to TRBJ2-5; 10 nucleotides agree with TRBD2. After removal of 3 bases from V and 3 bases from J, the junction contained 7 bases not matched to a gene. Germline CDR1 and CDR2: DFQATT and SNEGSKA (reference sequence). The CDR3 extends over 15 amino acids. In nucleotides, the CDR3 is TGCAGTGCTAGCCGACTAGCGGGTATAAAAGAGACCCAGTACTTC. It translates to CSASRLAGIKETQYF.

This clonotype was recorded a few times. The chain joins TRBV5-1 to TRBJ2-1, with TRBD2 matching 7 bases. Germline CDR1 reads SGHRS; CDR2 reads YFSETQ. This CDR3 is built from 16 residues. V was pared by 4 bases and J by 0 bases, with 7 bases of the junction left unmatched. CDR3 region: CASSPNLAASYNEQFF. CDR3 DNA sequence: TGCGCCAGCAGCCCTAATCTAGCGGCCTCCTACAATGAGCAGTTCTTC.

This clonotype has more than one count but fewer than ten. This chain uses TRBV20-1 with TRBJ2-5; 9 bases align to TRBD2. CDR3 size: 13 residues. In germline, CDR1 is DFQATT, CDR2 SNEGSKA (reference sequence). J lost 5 bases, V lost 6 bases, and 7 bases had no gene match. CDR3 sequence: CSAFGTSWETQYF. DNA for the CDR3: TGCAGTGCGTTTGGGACTAGCTGGGAGACCCAGTACTTC.

This chain links TRBV12-3 or TRBV12-4 with TRBJ2-1; D remains unclear. Trimming removed 5 bases from V and 6 bases from J, with 11 bases in between. This CDR3 is built from 13 residues. CDR3 in amino acids: CASSLRRSNEQFF. The DNA for the CDR3 is TGTGCCAGCAGTCTCAGACGGTCCAATGAGCAGTTCTTC.

This rearrangement joins TRBV7-8 to TRBJ2-7; tentative D call: TRBD2 (6 bases). The V end lost 5 bases, the J end lost 4 bases, and 21 bases lay between the germline ends. This CDR3 has 16 amino acids. Germline assignment: CDR1 SGHVS and CDR2 FQNEAQ. CDR3 in DNA: TGTGCCAGCAGCCCCCCGGGGATAGCGGCCTATTACGAGCAGTACTTC. This encodes CASSPPGIAAYYEQYF.

This clonotype was observed a few times. CDR3 sequence reads: CAWRAAGSYNEQFF. Here the CDR3 DNA reads TGTGCCTGGAGGGCCGCGGGTTCCTACAATGAGCAGTTCTTC. This chain connects TRBV30 to TRBJ2-1; tentative D call: TRBD2 (5 bases). The germline V gene encodes CDR1 GTSNPN and CDR2 SVGIG (reference sequence). Deletions cut 3 bases from V and 1 base from J, with 10 bases between. The CDR3 spans 14 residues.

V usage is TRBV7-8 and J usage is TRBJ2-1, with D possibly being TRBD1 or TRBD2 (6 bases each). Trimming removed 3 bases from V and 2 bases from J, with 8 bases in between. The CDR3 is made up of 14 amino acids. CDR1 is SGHVS, CDR2 FQNEAQ, per germline. CDR3 DNA: TGTGCCAGCAGCTTGCGGGACACCTACAATGAGCAGTTCTTC. Translated, it gives CASSLRDTYNEQFF.

A few counts support this clonotype. V is TRBV30 and J is TRBJ2-1; tentative D call: TRBD2 (5 bases). This CDR3 is 13 amino acids long. The germline gives CDR1 GTSNPN, CDR2 SVGIG (reference sequence). The V and J ends lost 3 bases and 0 bases respectively, with 6 bases between them. For the CDR3, the DNA is TGTGCCTGGAGGGGGAGCTCCTACAATGAGCAGTTCTTC. Residues: CAWRGSSYNEQFF.

The table lists this clonotype with a few counts. The CDR3 DNA reads as TGCAGCGTCCAGGTTGGGGTTATCGAGCAGTACTTC. As protein: CSVQVGVIEQYF. The chain carries TRBV29-1 and TRBJ2-7; D is ambiguous. Germline CDR1 is SQVTM and CDR2 is ANQGSEA. The CDR3 runs 12 residues. Trimming cost V 6 bases and J 6 bases, with 15 bases left between them.